Each of the 27 T cell receptor beta chains below was sequenced from the same sample in a study of cytomegalovirus exposure and HLA in healthy donors. PCR primers comprised 60 Vbeta and 13 Jbeta primers. Generated by immunoSEQ multiplex PCR, the TCRdb table keeps only in-frame clones and is missing some. The sample includes approximately 170,000 clones, 80% to 85% seen only once; the top ten take around 1.3%. The sequencing sample was made of PBMCs. The receptor set was obtained from a boy aged 2 to 10 in good health and CMV-seronegative.

The chain joins TRBV1 to TRBJ1-2. TRBV1 represents a pseudogene. The CDR3 loop spans 11 amino acids. The CDR3 here is CTSGGWWGYTF. DNA for the CDR3: TGCACCAGCGGAGGGTGGTGGGGCTACACCTTC.

This chain uses TRBV4-1 with TRBJ1-1; a weak D match, TRBD1 (5 bases). The V gene's germline CDR1 is MGHRA and CDR2 YSYEKL. Trimming pared 4 bases from V and 7 bases from J, leaving 13 bases between. The CDR3 runs to 13 residues. The CDR3 coding sequence is TGCGCCAGCAGCCTCCTGATGGGGCTTGAAGCTTTCTTT. Protein sequence: CASSLLMGLEAFF.

CDR3 in amino acids: CASSISSGKKETQYF. For the CDR3, the DNA is TGTGCCAGTAGTATCTCCAGCGGAAAGAAAGAGACCCAGTACTTC. The chain joins TRBV19 to TRBJ2-5, with D possibly being TRBD2 (5 bases). The CDR3 is 15 amino acids. Germline V gene sequence: CDR1 LNHDA, CDR2 SQIVND (reference sequence). V was pared by 3 bases and J by 3 bases, with 14 bases between.

This clone has a handful of counts. V and J are TRBV5-5 and TRBJ1-1; the match to TRBD1 covers 8 bases. CDR3 length: 14 amino acids. Germline assignment: CDR1 SGHKS and CDR2 YYEKEE (reference sequence). J lost 5 bases, V lost 4 bases, and 7 bases had no gene match. CDR3 bases: TGTGCCAGCAGCACAGGACAGGGATTAACTGAAGCTTTCTTT. Translating it yields CASSTGQGLTEAFF.

The DNA for the CDR3 is TGTGCCAGCAAACCCGGGGGGGGGATAGCAGATACGCAGTATTTT. It codes for CASKPGGGIADTQYF. This sequence joins TRBV6-5 and TRBJ2-3, with 8 bases aligning to TRBD2. Germline V gene lookup returns CDR1 MNHEY and CDR2 SVGAGI. CDR3 size: 15 residues. With V trimmed by 7 bases and J by 4 bases, 10 bases remained unmatched.

The chain links TRBV10-3 to TRBJ2-7, with D perhaps TRBD2 (7 bases). Germline lookup yields CDR1 ENHRY and CDR2 SYGVKD. The CDR3 length is 14 residues. The germline V and J ends were trimmed by 2 bases and 5 bases, with 13 bases remaining between them. The DNA of the CDR3 is TGTGCCATCAGTGAGCGGGGGGCGCGGAACGAGCAGTACGTC. Its translation: CAISERGARNEQYV.

V usage is TRBV18 and J usage is TRBJ1-1, with D possibly matching TRBD1 (5 bases). The ends were cut back, 3 bases at V and 0 bases at J, with 8 bases in the middle. Germline V gene data show CDR1 as KGHSH and CDR2 as LQKENI. CDR3 size: 14 residues. As DNA, the CDR3 is TGTGCCAGCTCACCCAGGGTTATGAACACTGAAGCTTTCTTT. This encodes CASSPRVMNTEAFF.

This rearrangement joins TRBV7-2 to TRBJ1-2; D perhaps matches TRBD1 (5 bases). The CDR3 spans 14 residues. CDR1 SGHTA and CDR2 FQGNSA come from the germline V gene. V was clipped by 4 bases and J by 2 bases, with 11 bases between them. CDR3 nucleotide sequence: TGTGCCAGCAGCTCCACAGACAGCAACTATGGCTACACCTTC. Its protein product is CASSSTDSNYGYTF.

The chain links TRBV9 to TRBJ2-1; D is perhaps TRBD1 (6 bases). This CDR3 is built from 14 residues. V lost 2 bases to trimming and J lost 3 bases, with 9 bases between them. Germline CDR1 is SGDLS and CDR2 is YYNGEE. As DNA, the CDR3 is TGTGCCAGCAGCGTCGGGACAATCTACAATGAGCAGTTCTTC. Protein sequence: CASSVGTIYNEQFF.

The chain joins TRBV13 to TRBJ2-1, with 10 bases aligning to TRBD2. From germline, CDR1 is PRHDT and CDR2 FYEKMQ (reference sequence). V shed 2 bases, J shed 9 bases, and the junction held 7 bases outside the gene matches. This CDR3 region has 15 residues. The CDR3 here is CASSLSGGVYSEQFF. CDR3 DNA sequence: TGTGCCAGCAGCTTAAGCGGGGGGGTGTATTCTGAGCAGTTCTTC.

The chain has TRBV30 and TRBJ2-1; D remains ambiguous. The CDR3 is 11 residues long. V was cut by 0 bases and J by 6 bases, with 3 bases left in between. The germline CDR1 and CDR2 sequences are GTSNPN and SVGIG (reference sequence). CDR3 nucleotide sequence: TGTGCCTGGAGTGTGAGCAATGAGCAGTTCTTC. Residues: CAWSVSNEQFF.

The V call is TRBV25-1, the J call TRBJ2-7; TRBD2 is a possible D gene (6 bases). The CDR3 length is 13 residues. Trimming took 5 bases from V and 3 from J, leaving 11 bases between them. CDR1 MGHDK and CDR2 SYGVNS come from the germline V gene. Here the CDR3 reads CASSRGDRYEQYF. Written as DNA, the CDR3 is TGTGCCAGCAGTCGCGGGGACCGCTACGAGCAGTACTTC.

The chain combines TRBV30 with TRBJ1-4, with a possible D match to TRBD1 (5 bases). Trimming took 0 bases from V and 8 from J, leaving 16 bases between them. Germline V gene sequence: CDR1 GTSNPN, CDR2 SVGIG (reference sequence). The CDR3 consists of 15 residues. The CDR3 coding sequence is TGTGCCTGGAGTGTCTGGGAAGGGGATTTGGAAAAACTGTTTTTT. Protein sequence: CAWSVWEGDLEKLFF.

Here the CDR3 DNA reads TGTGCCAGCAGCTTGGTAGACAGCTTGAACACTGAAGCTTTCTTT. This encodes CASSLVDSLNTEAFF. The chain employs TRBV5-6 and TRBJ1-1, with D perhaps TRBD1 (5 bases). This CDR3 comprises 15 residues. V shed 0 bases and J shed 0 bases, with 9 bases lying between them. Germline V CDR1 and CDR2: SGHDT, YYEEEE.

The chain uses TRBV5-1 and TRBJ2-5, with TRBD1 matching 7 bases. This CDR3 is built from 16 residues. Germline assignment: CDR1 SGHRS and CDR2 YFSETQ. The V and J ends lost 0 bases and 2 bases, in that order; junction bases with no gene match: 7. CDR3 in amino acids: CASSLDRDSLQETQYF. The CDR3 bases are TGCGCCAGCAGCTTGGATCGGGACAGCCTACAAGAGACCCAGTACTTC. Based on the CDR3 plus reference TRBV5-1 and TRBJ2-5, the full variable domain is KAGVTQTPRYLIKTRGQQVTLSCSPISGHRSVSWYQQTPGQGLQFLFEYFSETQRNKGNFPGRFSGRQFSNSRSEMNVSTLELGDSALYLCASSLDRDSLQETQYFGPGTRLLVL.

Regarding this clone: Other DNA sequences within the sample encode an identical CDR3. The rearrangement joins TRBV18 to TRBJ2-7; D gene ambiguous. Germline CDR1 KGHSH, CDR2 LQKENI. The CDR3 is 13 amino acids. Trimming pared 6 bases from V and 1 base from J, leaving 10 bases between. CDR3 bases: TGTGCCAGCTCCCCGACGACTTCCTACGAGCAGTACTTC. Its translation is CASSPTTSYEQYF.

The rearrangement uses TRBV9 and TRBJ2-5; 10 nucleotides align to TRBD1. The V gene end was trimmed by 3 bases and the J gene end by 1 base; junction bases not matched to a gene: 9. CDR1 SGDLS and CDR2 YYNGEE come from the germline V gene. This CDR3 has 17 amino acids. The CDR3 DNA is TGTGCCAGCAGCGACCTAAGACAGGGGGCAGTCCAAGAGACCCAGTACTTC. Protein sequence: CASSDLRQGAVQETQYF. The whole variable domain, filled in from reference TRBV9 and TRBJ2-5, reads DSGVTQTPKHLITATGQRVTLRCSPRSGDLSVYWYQQSLDQGLQFLIQYYNGEERAKGNILERFSAQQFPDLHSELNLSSLELGDSALYFCASSDLRQGAVQETQYFGPGTRLLVL.

The V and J genes are TRBV18 and TRBJ1-2, with D possibly being TRBD1 (5 bases). The V gene's germline CDR1 is KGHSH and CDR2 LQKENI. The CDR3 sequence is 18 residues long. V dropped 3 bases and J dropped 2 bases, with 22 bases sitting between them. This chain's CDR3 is CASSPSPPQARRNYGYTF. Here the CDR3 DNA reads TGTGCCAGCTCACCTAGCCCCCCACAGGCACGAAGGAACTATGGCTACACCTTC.

The rearrangement joins TRBV4-2 to TRBJ1-6; tentatively, D is TRBD1 (6 bases). Trimming removed 0 bases from V and 0 bases from J, with 15 bases in between. The CDR3 spans 19 residues. Germline V lookup: CDR1 LGHNA, CDR2 YNFKEQ. As DNA, the CDR3 is TGTGCCAGCAGCCAAGAATCCTGGGGGCCCAGCTCCTATAATTCACCCCTCCACTTT. Its protein is CASSQESWGPSSYNSPLHF.

The chain carries TRBV7-9 and TRBJ2-4; possibly TRBD1 for D (5 bases). Trimming shortened V by 5 bases and J by 11 bases, and 16 bases separated the two germline ends. The CDR3 runs to 13 residues. From germline, CDR1 is SEHNR and CDR2 FQNEAQ (reference sequence). CDR3: CASSPPAGRLQYF. The CDR3 nucleotides are TGTGCCAGCAGCCCCCCAGCAGGGCGGCTTCAGTACTTC.

J is TRBJ2-2 and V is TRBV6-6; tentative D call: TRBD1 (7 bases). V lost 8 bases, J lost 7 bases, and 20 bases lay in between. CDR3 length: 15 residues. CDR1 is MNHNY, CDR2 SVGAGI, per germline (reference sequence). The chain's CDR3 is CASSGQGGWNGELFF. CDR3 nucleotide sequence: TGTGCCAGCTCTGGCCAGGGGGGCTGGAACGGGGAGCTGTTTTTT.

The chain couples TRBV2 to TRBJ2-2; 10 nucleotides align to TRBD2. The trim removed 0 bases at V and 6 bases at J, leaving 4 bases unmatched. The CDR3 extends over 16 amino acids. Germline CDR1 and CDR2: SNHLY and FYNNEI. This chain's CDR3 is CASSEAPAGGAGELFF. The CDR3 region has the DNA TGTGCCAGCAGTGAAGCGCCAGCGGGGGGGGCCGGGGAGCTGTTTTTT.

The V gene is TRBV6-6, the J gene TRBJ2-2, with 8 bases identical to TRBD2. The CDR3 covers 16 residues. Unmatched junction bases numbered 10, after V lost 7 bases and J lost 3 bases. In germline, CDR1 is MNHNY, CDR2 SVGAGI (reference sequence). The DNA for the CDR3 is TGTGCCAGCACCCACGCAGCGACTAGCGACACCGGGGAGCTGTTTTTT. It encodes CASTHAATSDTGELFF.

The chain couples TRBV7-2 to TRBJ2-7; possible D gene TRBD1, 5 bases. In germline, CDR1 is SGHTA, CDR2 FQGNSA. V was clipped by 3 bases and J by 3 bases, with 12 bases between them. The CDR3 runs 14 residues. The CDR3 loop is CASSFGQTGYEQYF. The CDR3 coding sequence is TGTGCCAGCAGCTTCGGGCAAACAGGCTACGAGCAGTACTTC.

The chain combines TRBV9 with TRBJ1-3, with 8 bases lining up with TRBD1. CDR3 size: 15 residues. Germline-derived CDR1 and CDR2 are SGDLS and YYNGEE. The J segment lost 0 bases and the V segment lost 4 bases, leaving 3 bases of the junction unmatched. CDR3 in DNA: TGTGCCAGCAGCCGACAGGGGATCTCTGGAAACACCATATATTTT. Amino acids: CASSRQGISGNTIYF.

Only one count was recorded for this clone. The rearrangement links TRBV18 to TRBJ1-2; TRBD1 agrees at 8 bases. Germline CDR1 reads KGHSH; CDR2 reads LQKENI. With V trimmed by 2 bases and J by 3 bases, 5 bases remained unmatched. The CDR3 spans 15 residues. CDR3: CASSPKGQGDYGYTF. The CDR3 DNA is TGTGCCAGCTCACCAAAAGGACAGGGAGACTATGGCTACACCTTC. Based on the CDR3 plus reference TRBV18 and TRBJ1-2, the full variable domain is NAGVMQNPRHLVRRRGQEARLRCSPMKGHSHVYWYRQLPEEGLKFMVYLQKENIIDESGMPKERFSAEFPKEGPSILRIQQVVRGDSAAYFCASSPKGQGDYGYTFGSGTRLTVV.

The chain recombines TRBV29-1 with TRBJ2-1; D perhaps matches TRBD2 (6 bases). With 1 base removed from V and 3 bases from J, the gap between germline ends came to 13 bases. Germline values: CDR1 SQVTM, CDR2 ANQGSEA. This CDR3 is built from 15 residues. The CDR3 spells CSVEVWGGIYNEQFF. The CDR3 region has the DNA TGCAGCGTTGAAGTTTGGGGAGGTATCTACAATGAGCAGTTCTTC.